One and the same sample provided the 4 T cell receptor beta chains below, sequenced in a study of blood T cell repertoires in COVID-19 (dated by TCRdb to about 2020). Library construction relied on the immunoSEQ multiplex PCR assay. Imported from immuneACCESS, the table was reduced by TCRdb to in-frame sequences with V and J called. These copies leave out some clones; in studies compared against another copy, an unresolved V gene accounts for under half, and the cause of the remainder is not known. Within this sample are about 220,000 clones, with 60% to 85% of them counted one time only. The top ten hold more than 7% of the sample. Sequencing input: peripheral blood. These receptors originate from a woman in her 70s with acute or convalescent COVID-19.

The chain is built from TRBV27 and TRBJ2-3, with a tentative D call TRBD2 (5 bases). CDR1 and CDR2 (germline): MNHEY, SMNVEV (reference sequence). The CDR3 is made up of 16 amino acids. V was pared by 5 bases and J by 1 base, with 16 bases between. The CDR3 DNA sequence: TGTGCCAGCAGTCCCCGCGCGGGTTTAGGCACAGATACGCAGTATTTT. Translation gives CASSPRAGLGTDTQYF.

The rearrangement links TRBV4-2 to TRBJ1-1; possibly TRBD1 for D (5 bases). From germline, CDR1 is LGHNA and CDR2 YNFKEQ. The CDR3 covers 14 residues. Trimming cost V 6 bases and J 4 bases, with 15 bases left between them. This CDR3 is CASSRGAGGTEAFF. The CDR3 nucleotides read TGTGCCAGCAGTCGAGGGGCGGGGGGCACTGAAGCTTTCTTT.

This rearrangement joins TRBV19 to TRBJ2-1; D not resolved. This CDR3 has 12 residues. Trimming cost V 5 bases and J 7 bases, with 9 bases left between them. Germline CDR1 reads LNHDA; CDR2 reads SQIVND (reference sequence). The CDR3 DNA reads TGTGCCAGTAGTTTCCTGACAAATGAGCAGTTCTTC. It is translated as CASSFLTNEQFF.

This chain connects TRBV14 to TRBJ1-1, with unresolved D. V lost 4 bases and J lost 5, with 8 bases in between. The CDR3 sequence is 12 residues long. Germline CDR1 SGHDN, CDR2 FVKESK. CDR3: CASSRLRTEAFF. The CDR3 bases are TGTGCCAGCAGCCGCCTGAGGACTGAAGCTTTCTTT.